This is a list of T cell receptor beta chains from one sample in a study of patients and donors after allogeneic stem cell transplantation. TCRdb used MiXCR to reprocess the RT-PCR reads, holding one entry per CDR3 protein. The data contain a few hundred thousand distinct CDR3 sequences, roughly 14% of them singletons. The sample comprised blood, either unsorted or a sorted T cell fraction (not recorded which). The receptors come from a human donor who was either an allogeneic HSCT recipient or a stem cell or donor lymphocyte infusion donor (not recorded which). It is not recorded whose cells these are; they may come from a transplant donor. Each CDR3 is given with its conserved first and last residue. A D gene is named only where the DNA matches it firmly. Size is omitted from some rows. Given values are once, few, many or a class for expanded clones.

v_call,clone_size,j_call,d_call,cdr3_aa,cdr3_nt
TRBV4-1,many,TRBJ1-6,.,CASSRETSGQPVHF,TGCGCCAGCAGCCGCGAAACGTCCGGCCAACCGGTCCACTTT
TRBV7-9,many,TRBJ1-1,.,CASSGGARRVNTEAFF,TGTGCCAGCAGCGGGGGGGCGAGGCGGGTGAACACTGAAGCTTTCTTT
TRBV3-1,.,TRBJ2-1,TRBD2,CASRGTSGTEQFF,TGTGCCAGCAGGGGGACTAGCGGGACTGAGCAGTTCTTC
TRBV12-3/TRBV12-4,few,TRBJ2-7,.,CASSLNPPSLYEQYF,TGTGCCAGCAGTTTAAACCCCCCTTCACTCTACGAGCAGTACTTC
TRBV12-3/TRBV12-4,many,TRBJ1-2,TRBD1,CASRPTGTGGYGYTF,TGTGCCAGCAGACCCACCGGGACAGGGGGCTATGGCTACACCTTC
TRBV7-8,many,TRBJ2-5,TRBD2,CASSLKPGTSSSRGETQYF,TGTGCCAGCAGCTTAAAACCCGGGACTAGCTCTTCGAGGGGAGAGACCCAGTACTTC
TRBV24-1,.,TRBJ2-4,TRBD1,CATSDDRGQAKNIQYF,TGTGCCACCAGTGATGACAGGGGGCAAGCCAAAAACATTCAGTACTTC
TRBV4-1,few,TRBJ2-3,.,CASSQDLDSGSTDTQYF,TGCGCCAGCAGCCAAGATCTTGACAGCGGTAGCACAGATACGCAGTATTTT
TRBV12-3/TRBV12-4,many,TRBJ1-2,TRBD1,CASSLGQGHGYTF,TGTGCCAGCAGTTTAGGACAGGGCCATGGCTACACCTTC
TRBV7-9,.,TRBJ2-5,.,CASSFQGVSQETQYF,TGTGCCAGCAGCTTCCAAGGGGTCTCCCAAGAGACCCAGTACTTC
TRBV6-2/TRBV6-3,many,TRBJ1-5,.,CASSYGVRNQPQHF,TGTGCCAGCAGTTATGGGGTTCGCAATCAGCCCCAGCATTTT
TRBV7-2,.,TRBJ2-7,.,CASSLGGLRGRYEQYF,TGTGCCAGCAGCCTAGGCGGATTAAGGGGTCGATACGAGCAGTACTTC
TRBV20-1,many,TRBJ2-3,.,CSASVESTDTQYF,TGCAGTGCTAGTGTAGAAAGCACAGATACGCAGTATTTT
TRBV20-1,few,TRBJ2-5,TRBD2,CSAKATRGEETQYF,TGCAGTGCTAAGGCGACTCGGGGGGAAGAGACCCAGTACTTC
TRBV5-4,few,TRBJ2-1,.,CASSLNRGGSNEQFF,TGTGCCAGCAGCTTGAACAGGGGGGGTTCGAATGAGCAGTTCTTC
TRBV29-1,.,TRBJ2-7,TRBD2,CSVEGASGIPYEQYF,TGCAGCGTTGAAGGCGCTAGCGGGATACCTTACGAGCAGTACTTC
TRBV20-1,.,TRBJ2-5,.,CSATGKETQYF,TGCAGTGCTACAGGGAAAGAGACCCAGTACTTC